Below are 23 T cell receptor beta chains sequenced from a single sample in a study of cytomegalovirus exposure and HLA in healthy donors. The study ran its PCR with 60 Vbeta and 13 Jbeta primers. TCRdb's copy holds only in-frame clones and misses some; the assay was immunoSEQ multiplex PCR. The repertoire holds more than 90,000 clones, with about three quarters as singletons. Specimen: PBMCs. These receptors all come from a human donor in good health.

V and J are TRBV30 and TRBJ2-5, with TRBD1 matching over 8 bases. The CDR3 covers 14 residues. After removal of 0 bases from V and 7 bases from J, the junction contained 7 bases not matched to a gene. Germline loops: CDR1 GTSNPN, CDR2 SVGIG (reference sequence). CDR3 loop: CAWSVSGQGRTQYF. CDR3 sequence (DNA): TGTGCCTGGAGTGTAAGTGGACAGGGTAGGACCCAGTACTTC. Together with reference TRBV30 and TRBJ2-5, the CDR3 gives the full variable domain: SQTIHQWPATLVQPVGSPLSLECTVEGTSNPNLYWYRQAAGRGLQLLFYSVGIGQISSEVPQNLSASRPQDRQFILSSKKLLLSDSGFYLCAWSVSGQGRTQYFGPGTRLLVL.

This clone was counted between two and nine times. The V call is TRBV4-3, the J call TRBJ1-5; no reliable D call. V was shortened by 0 bases and J by 0 bases, with 6 bases between the two germline ends. CDR1 LGHNA and CDR2 YSLEER come from the germline V gene. The CDR3 has 15 amino acids. The CDR3: CASSQDSSSNQPQHF. CDR3 sequence (DNA): TGCGCCAGCAGCCAAGATTCGAGTAGCAATCAGCCCCAGCATTTT.

This chain uses TRBV2 with TRBJ2-5; TRBD2 is a possible D gene (6 bases). This CDR3 is built from 12 residues. Germline CDR1 and CDR2: SNHLY and FYNNEI. V was cut by 6 bases and J by 3 bases, with 8 bases left in between. CDR3: CASRAGEETQYF. DNA for the CDR3: TGTGCCAGCAGAGCGGGCGAAGAGACCCAGTACTTC.

The V and J genes are TRBV6-5 and TRBJ2-2; D gene ambiguous. The CDR3 has 13 residues. Germline lookup yields CDR1 MNHEY and CDR2 SVGAGI. Trimming took 7 bases from V and 6 from J, leaving 12 bases between them. Written as DNA, the CDR3 is TGTGCCAGCACCCCCCTGGCTGCCGGGGAGCTGTTTTTT. This codes for CASTPLAAGELFF.

This clone showed up just a few times. V gene TRBV6-5 combines with J gene TRBJ1-1, with D possibly TRBD1 on 5 matching bases. The germline CDR1 and CDR2 sequences are MNHEY and SVGAGI. The CDR3 runs 13 residues. The V end was cut by 8 bases, the J end by 1 base, with 11 bases between. This CDR3 is CASFRVKNTEAFF. DNA for the CDR3: TGTGCCAGCTTCAGGGTCAAGAACACTGAAGCTTTCTTT.

J is TRBJ1-6 and V is TRBV11-2; D unclear. V lost 5 bases and J 7 bases, leaving 12 bases between the germline ends. Germline assignment: CDR1 SGHAT and CDR2 FQNNGV. There are 14 residues in the CDR3. CDR3 sequence (DNA): TGTGCCAGCAGCCAACCTCACAAGAATTCACCCCTCCACTTT. Residues: CASSQPHKNSPLHF.

The rearrangement links TRBV7-9 to TRBJ2-7, with D perhaps matching TRBD2 (6 bases). Germline-derived CDR1 and CDR2 are SEHNR and FQNEAQ (reference sequence). The germline V and J ends were trimmed by 3 bases and 0 bases, with 12 bases remaining between them. This CDR3 has 15 amino acids. Here the CDR3 DNA reads TGTGCCAGCAGCTTGCGAGCGGGTGACTCCTACGAGCAGTACTTC. Translating gives CASSLRAGDSYEQYF.

V gene TRBV7-8 combines with J gene TRBJ2-1; 14 nucleotides line up with TRBD2. Looked up from germline, CDR1 is SGHVS and CDR2 is FQNEAQ. The V and J ends lost 5 bases and 4 bases, in that order; junction bases with no gene match: 7. This CDR3 is 17 amino acids long. CDR3 nucleotide sequence: TGTGCCAGCAGCCCTAGGGGACTAGCGGGAGCGTACAATGAGCAGTTCTTC. Translation gives CASSPRGLAGAYNEQFF.

This chain connects TRBV7-2 to TRBJ2-7; possible D gene TRBD2, 5 bases. The V and J ends lost 6 bases and 3 bases respectively, with 12 bases between them. In germline, CDR1 is SGHTA, CDR2 FQGNSA. The CDR3 has 13 residues. This CDR3 reads CASSRRLDYEQYF. The DNA of the CDR3 is TGTGCCAGCAGTAGGAGGCTCGACTACGAGCAGTACTTC.

V usage is TRBV5-1 and J usage is TRBJ2-1; D gene uncertain. Trimming took off 5 bases at V and 0 bases at J, with 9 bases between the two ends. Germline lookup yields CDR1 SGHRS and CDR2 YFSETQ. The CDR3 is made up of 14 amino acids. The CDR3 DNA follows: TGCGCCAGCAGAGGAGAAAACTCCTACAATGAGCAGTTCTTC. Its protein is CASRGENSYNEQFF.

The V and J genes are TRBV5-6 and TRBJ1-6; the match to TRBD1 covers 8 bases. The CDR3 consists of 17 residues. Germline CDR1 SGHDT, CDR2 YYEEEE. J was trimmed by 0 bases and V by 3 bases; bases with no gene match: 5. The CDR3 coding sequence is TGTGCCAGCAGCTGGGGGGACAGGAGCTCCTATAATTCACCCCTCCACTTT. Translated, it gives CASSWGDRSSYNSPLHF.

This chain joins TRBV7-9 and TRBJ2-7; 7 nucleotides line up with TRBD1. Germline V gene data show CDR1 as SEHNR and CDR2 as FQNEAQ (reference sequence). The CDR3 sequence is 16 residues long. Trimming removed 0 bases from V and 4 bases from J; junction bases left unmatched: 9. The DNA of the CDR3 is TGTGCCAGCAGCTTAGCGGGGCAGGGGGTCTCGTACGAGCAGTACTTC. Its translation: CASSLAGQGVSYEQYF.

This chain uses TRBV13 with TRBJ2-3; D perhaps matches TRBD1 (5 bases). V was cut by 5 bases and J by 6 bases, with 24 bases left in between. The length of the CDR3 is 17 residues. The germline gives CDR1 PRHDT, CDR2 FYEKMQ (reference sequence). The CDR3 sequence: CASSTRGTGSRYDTQYF. Written as DNA, the CDR3 is TGTGCCAGCAGCACAAGGGGAACCGGGTCCAGGTACGATACGCAGTATTTT. Drawing the rest from reference TRBV13 and TRBJ2-3, the complete variable domain is AAGVIQSPRHLIKEKRETATLKCYPIPRHDTVYWYQQGPGQDPQFLISFYEKMQSDKGSIPDRFSAQQFSDYHSELNMSSLELGDSALYFCASSTRGTGSRYDTQYFGPGTRLTVL.

The J gene is TRBJ2-7, the V gene TRBV12-5, with D perhaps matching TRBD1 (5 bases). Trimming shortened V by 5 bases and J by 3 bases, and 11 bases separated the two germline ends. This CDR3 is built from 13 residues. Germline CDR1 and CDR2: LGHNT and FRNRAP. This CDR3 reads CASGEGHLYEQYF. For the CDR3, the DNA is TGTGCTAGTGGTGAAGGACACCTCTACGAGCAGTACTTC.

The rearrangement links TRBV13 to TRBJ1-4, with 12 bases fitting TRBD1. Germline V gene data show CDR1 as PRHDT and CDR2 as FYEKMQ (reference sequence). V gave up 5 bases and J gave up 8 bases; unmatched junction bases: 6. The CDR3 sequence is 15 residues long. Written as DNA, the CDR3 is TGTGCCAGCAGCAGAGGGACAGGGGGCGGCGAAAAACTGTTTTTT. Amino acids: CASSRGTGGGEKLFF.

This clone was seen a few times. The rearrangement uses TRBV6-6 and TRBJ1-2, with TRBD1 identical over 7 bases. CDR1 and CDR2 (germline): MNHNY, SVGAGI (reference sequence). This CDR3 region has 15 residues. After removal of 1 base from V and 7 bases from J, the junction contained 9 bases not matched to a gene. CDR3 in amino acids: CASSYLTGDWGGYTF. CDR3 nucleotides: TGTGCCAGCAGTTACTTAACAGGGGATTGGGGTGGCTACACCTTC.

Only one count was recorded for this clone. J is TRBJ1-2 and V is TRBV29-1; TRBD1 agrees at 7 bases. This CDR3 region has 13 residues. With 6 bases clipped from V and 0 bases from J, the junction kept 4 bases outside the gene matches. In germline, CDR1 is SQVTM, CDR2 ANQGSEA. CDR3: CSVATGSNYGYTF. CDR3 sequence (DNA): TGCAGCGTCGCGACAGGGTCTAACTATGGCTACACCTTC.

CDR3 amino acids: CASSQDWSRVNSPLHF. CDR3 DNA sequence: TGTGCCAGCAGCCAAGATTGGTCCAGGGTGAATTCACCCCTCCACTTT. The J gene is TRBJ1-6, the V gene TRBV4-2; D possibly corresponds to TRBD1 (5 bases). CDR1 and CDR2 (germline): LGHNA, YNFKEQ. This CDR3 is built from 16 residues. Trimming pared 0 bases from V and 7 bases from J, leaving 13 bases between.

This clone was picked up one time. The V call is TRBV6-6, the J call TRBJ1-5; 8 bases line up with TRBD1. V gave up 4 bases and J gave up 4 bases; unmatched junction bases: 9. This CDR3 is built from 16 residues. The germline CDR1 and CDR2 sequences are MNHNY and SVGAGI (reference sequence). The CDR3 coding sequence is TGTGCCAGCAGTTCACTGGACAGGGAACTAAATCAGCCCCAGCATTTT. Translating it yields CASSSLDRELNQPQHF.

CDR3 sequence: CASSLSGGSTDTQYF. In DNA form, the CDR3 reads TGTGCCAGCAGCTTGTCCGGGGGGAGCACAGATACGCAGTATTTT. The chain joins TRBV5-4 to TRBJ2-3, with 7 bases that match TRBD2. The CDR3 has 15 residues. Germline V gene sequence: CDR1 SGHNT, CDR2 YYREEE (reference sequence). V shed 1 base and J 0 bases; nucleotides not matched to a gene: 2.

The chain uses TRBV5-8 and TRBJ1-2, with 10 bases that match TRBD1. Germline V CDR1 and CDR2: SGHTS, YDEGEE. There are 17 residues in the CDR3. The J segment lost 1 base and the V segment lost 4 bases, leaving 10 bases of the junction unmatched. CDR3 sequence: CASSPTGGKTLNYGYTF. As DNA, the CDR3 is TGTGCCAGCAGCCCGACAGGGGGCAAGACACTTAACTATGGCTACACCTTC.

This chain connects TRBV29-1 to TRBJ1-1; D gene ambiguous. The CDR3 sequence is 11 residues long. Trimming cost V 1 base and J 11 bases, with 11 bases left between them. Per the germline V gene, CDR1 is SQVTM and CDR2 is ANQGSEA. CDR3 loop: CSVEVSQAAFF. The CDR3, as DNA: TGCAGCGTTGAAGTTTCCCAAGCGGCTTTCTTT.

This clone was detected a few times. At one of its ends the junction is not consistent with the germline gene, which may arise from a read error. The rearrangement joins TRBV18 to TRBJ1-1; 10 bases agree with TRBD1. The CDR3 extends over 11 amino acids. CDR1 and CDR2 (germline): KGHSH, LQKENI. The CDR3 DNA is TGTGCCAGCTCCCCAGACAGGGGGCGCATCTTT. It specifies CASSPDRGRIF.